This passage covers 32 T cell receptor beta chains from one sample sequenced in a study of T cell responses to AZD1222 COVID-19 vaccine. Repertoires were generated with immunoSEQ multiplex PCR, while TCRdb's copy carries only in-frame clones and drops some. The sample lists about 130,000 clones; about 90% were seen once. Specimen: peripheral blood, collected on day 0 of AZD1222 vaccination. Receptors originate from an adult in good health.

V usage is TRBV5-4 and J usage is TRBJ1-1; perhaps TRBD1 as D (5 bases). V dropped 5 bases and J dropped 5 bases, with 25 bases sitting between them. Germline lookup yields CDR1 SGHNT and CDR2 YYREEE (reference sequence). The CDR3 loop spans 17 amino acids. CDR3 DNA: TGTGCCAGCAGTTCTGCTGGACAAGGGAGGGGTTTAACTGAAGCTTTCTTT. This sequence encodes CASSSAGQGRGLTEAFF.

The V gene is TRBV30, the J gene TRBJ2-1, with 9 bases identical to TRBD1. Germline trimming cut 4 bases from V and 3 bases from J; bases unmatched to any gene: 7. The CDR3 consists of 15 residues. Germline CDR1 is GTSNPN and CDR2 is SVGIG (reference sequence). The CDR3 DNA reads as TGTGCCTGGACTTGGCGGGACAGGGACTACAATGAGCAGTTCTTC. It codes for CAWTWRDRDYNEQFF.

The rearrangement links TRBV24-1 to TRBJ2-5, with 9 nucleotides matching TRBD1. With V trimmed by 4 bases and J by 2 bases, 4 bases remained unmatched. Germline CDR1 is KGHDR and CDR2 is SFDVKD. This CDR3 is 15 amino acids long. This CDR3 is CATSEGQGRQETQYF. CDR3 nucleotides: TGTGCCACCAGTGAGGGACAGGGTAGGCAAGAGACCCAGTACTTC.

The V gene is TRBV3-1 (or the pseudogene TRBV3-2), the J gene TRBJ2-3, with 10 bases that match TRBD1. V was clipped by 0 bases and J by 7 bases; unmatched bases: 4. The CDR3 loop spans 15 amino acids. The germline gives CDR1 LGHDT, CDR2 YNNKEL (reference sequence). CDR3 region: CASSQEGTGVYTQYF. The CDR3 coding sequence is TGTGCCAGCAGCCAAGAAGGGACAGGGGTTTATACGCAGTATTTT.

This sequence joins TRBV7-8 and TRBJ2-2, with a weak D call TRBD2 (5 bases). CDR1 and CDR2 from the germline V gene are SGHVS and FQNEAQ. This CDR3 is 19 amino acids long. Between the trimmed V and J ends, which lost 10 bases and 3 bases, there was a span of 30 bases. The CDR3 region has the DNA TGTGCCAACGGTGCTCAGCCATTACTAGAGGACGATTACACCGGGGAGCTGTTTTTT. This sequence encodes CANGAQPLLEDDYTGELFF. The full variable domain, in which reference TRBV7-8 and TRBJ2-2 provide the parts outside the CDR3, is GAGVSQSPRYKVAKRGQDVALRCDPISGHVSLFWYQQALGQGPEFLTYFQNEAQLDKSGLPSDRFFAERPEGSVSTLKIQRTQQEDSAVYLCANGAQPLLEDDYTGELFFGEGSRLTVL.

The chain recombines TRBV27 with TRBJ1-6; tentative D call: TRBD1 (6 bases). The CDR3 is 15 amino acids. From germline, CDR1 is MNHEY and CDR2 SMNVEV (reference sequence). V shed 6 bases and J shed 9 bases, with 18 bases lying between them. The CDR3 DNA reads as TGTGCCAGCAGGGTAATCTTTGGGGGGCGTTCACCCCTCCACTTT. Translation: CASRVIFGGRSPLHF.

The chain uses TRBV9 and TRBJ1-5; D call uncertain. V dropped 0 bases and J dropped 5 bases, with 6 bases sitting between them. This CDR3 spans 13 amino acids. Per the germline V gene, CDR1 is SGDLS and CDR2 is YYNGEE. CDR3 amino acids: CASSVVVDQPQHF. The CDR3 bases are TGTGCCAGCAGCGTAGTGGTGGATCAGCCCCAGCATTTT.

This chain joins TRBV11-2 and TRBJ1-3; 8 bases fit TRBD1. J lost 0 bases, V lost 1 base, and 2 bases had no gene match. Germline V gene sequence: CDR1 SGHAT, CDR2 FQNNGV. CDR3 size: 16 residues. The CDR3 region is CASSLAGQGSGNTIYF. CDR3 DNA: TGTGCCAGCAGCTTAGCCGGACAGGGCTCTGGAAACACCATATATTTT.

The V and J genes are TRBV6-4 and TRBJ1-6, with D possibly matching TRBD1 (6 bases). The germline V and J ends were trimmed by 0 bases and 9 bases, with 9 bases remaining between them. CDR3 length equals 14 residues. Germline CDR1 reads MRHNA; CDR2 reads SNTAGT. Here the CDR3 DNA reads TGTGCCAGCAGTGACTCGATAGGGGGTTCACCCCTCCACTTT. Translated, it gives CASSDSIGGSPLHF.

The CDR3 DNA reads TGTGCCAGCAGCCAAGAGGCAGGGGTAGGCAATCAGCCCCAGCATTTT. Translation gives CASSQEAGVGNQPQHF. This chain uses TRBV4-2 with TRBJ1-5; D is possibly TRBD1 (6 bases). Between the trimmed V and J ends, which lost 0 bases and 2 bases, there was a span of 11 bases. The CDR3 length is 16 residues. Looked up from germline, CDR1 is LGHNA and CDR2 is YNFKEQ.

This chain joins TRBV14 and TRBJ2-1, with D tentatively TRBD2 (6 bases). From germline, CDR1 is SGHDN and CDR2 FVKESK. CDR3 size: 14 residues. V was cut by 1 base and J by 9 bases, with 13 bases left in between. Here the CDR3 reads CASSQGRGASEQFF. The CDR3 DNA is TGTGCCAGCAGCCAAGGGCGCGGGGCAAGTGAGCAGTTCTTC. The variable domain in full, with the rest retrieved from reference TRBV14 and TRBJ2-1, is EAGVTQFPSHSVIEKGQTVTLRCDPISGHDNLYWYRRVMGKEIKFLLHFVKESKQDESGMPNNRFLAERTGGTYSTLKVQPAELEDSGVYFCASSQGRGASEQFFGPGTRLTVL.

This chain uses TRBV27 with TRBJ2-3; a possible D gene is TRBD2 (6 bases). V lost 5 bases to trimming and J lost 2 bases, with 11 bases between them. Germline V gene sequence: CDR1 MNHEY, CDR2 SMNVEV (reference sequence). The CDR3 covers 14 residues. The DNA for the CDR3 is TGTGCCAGCAGTGGAGGGAGGTTCACAGATACGCAGTATTTT. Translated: CASSGGRFTDTQYF.

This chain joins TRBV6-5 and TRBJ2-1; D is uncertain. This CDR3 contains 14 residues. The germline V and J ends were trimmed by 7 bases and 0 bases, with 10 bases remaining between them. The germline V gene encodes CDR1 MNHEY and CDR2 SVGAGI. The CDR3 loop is CASTSQSSYNEQFF. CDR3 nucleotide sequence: TGTGCCAGCACCTCACAGAGCTCCTACAATGAGCAGTTCTTC.

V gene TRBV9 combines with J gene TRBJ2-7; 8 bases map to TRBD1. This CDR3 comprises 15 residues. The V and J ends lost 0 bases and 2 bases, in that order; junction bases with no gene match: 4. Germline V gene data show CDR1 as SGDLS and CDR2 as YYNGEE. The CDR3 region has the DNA TGTGCCAGCAGCGTAGGGACAGGGTTCACCTACGAGCAGTACTTC. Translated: CASSVGTGFTYEQYF.

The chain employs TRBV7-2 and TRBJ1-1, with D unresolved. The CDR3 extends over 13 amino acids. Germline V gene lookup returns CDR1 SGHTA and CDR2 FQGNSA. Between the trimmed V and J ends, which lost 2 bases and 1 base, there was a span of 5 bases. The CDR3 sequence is CASSLYENTEAFF. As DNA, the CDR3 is TGTGCCAGCAGCTTATACGAGAACACTGAAGCTTTCTTT.

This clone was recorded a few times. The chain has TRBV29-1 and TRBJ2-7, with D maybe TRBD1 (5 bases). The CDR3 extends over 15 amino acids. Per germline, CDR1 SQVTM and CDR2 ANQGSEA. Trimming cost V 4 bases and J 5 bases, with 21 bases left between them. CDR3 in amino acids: CSVVKVAGKYDEQYF. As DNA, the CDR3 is TGCAGCGTTGTTAAGGTTGCAGGGAAGTATGACGAGCAGTACTTC.

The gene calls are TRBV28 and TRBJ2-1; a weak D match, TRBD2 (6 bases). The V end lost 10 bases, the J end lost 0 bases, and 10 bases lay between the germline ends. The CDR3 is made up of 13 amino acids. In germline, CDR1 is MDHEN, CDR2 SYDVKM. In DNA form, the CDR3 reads TGTGCCACAGGGACTCCCTCCTACAATGAGCAGTTCTTC. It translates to CATGTPSYNEQFF.

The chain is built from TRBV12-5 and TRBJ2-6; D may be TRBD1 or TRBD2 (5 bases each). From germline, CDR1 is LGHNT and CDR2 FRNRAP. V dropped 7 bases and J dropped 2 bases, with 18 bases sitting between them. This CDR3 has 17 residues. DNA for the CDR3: TGTGCTAGTGCCCTGGGGGTTTCGTACGCTGGGGCCAACGTCCTGACTTTC. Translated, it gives CASALGVSYAGANVLTF.

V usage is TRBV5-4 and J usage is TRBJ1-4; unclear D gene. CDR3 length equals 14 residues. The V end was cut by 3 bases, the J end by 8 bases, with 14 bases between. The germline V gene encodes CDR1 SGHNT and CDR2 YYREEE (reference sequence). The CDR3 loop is CASSYTSSGEKLFF. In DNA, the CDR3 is TGTGCCAGCAGCTACACAAGTTCTGGGGAAAAACTGTTTTTT.

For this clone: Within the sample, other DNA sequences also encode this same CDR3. DNA of the CDR3: TGTGCCAGCAGTTTTAGATCTGGAAACACCATATATTTT. Translated, it gives CASSFRSGNTIYF. The rearrangement uses TRBV27 and TRBJ1-3; D not resolved. There are 13 residues in the CDR3. V was shortened by 3 bases and J by 1 base, with 4 bases between the two germline ends. From germline, CDR1 is MNHEY and CDR2 SMNVEV (reference sequence).

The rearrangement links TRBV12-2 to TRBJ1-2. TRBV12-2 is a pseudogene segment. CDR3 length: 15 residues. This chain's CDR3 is CASRLAYTLNYGYTF. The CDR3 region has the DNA TGTGCAAGTCGCTTAGCGTATACGTTGAACTATGGCTACACCTTC.

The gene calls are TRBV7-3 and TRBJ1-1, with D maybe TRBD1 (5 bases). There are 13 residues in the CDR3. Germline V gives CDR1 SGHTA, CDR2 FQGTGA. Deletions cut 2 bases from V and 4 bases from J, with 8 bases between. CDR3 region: CASSLGDSTEAFF. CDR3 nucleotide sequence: TGTGCCAGCAGCTTAGGAGACAGCACTGAAGCTTTCTTT.

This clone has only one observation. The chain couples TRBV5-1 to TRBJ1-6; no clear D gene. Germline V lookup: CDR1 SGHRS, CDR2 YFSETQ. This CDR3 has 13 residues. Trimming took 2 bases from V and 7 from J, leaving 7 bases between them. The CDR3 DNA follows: TGCGCCAGCAGCTTAGGAGAGAATTCACCCCTCCACTTT. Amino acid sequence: CASSLGENSPLHF.

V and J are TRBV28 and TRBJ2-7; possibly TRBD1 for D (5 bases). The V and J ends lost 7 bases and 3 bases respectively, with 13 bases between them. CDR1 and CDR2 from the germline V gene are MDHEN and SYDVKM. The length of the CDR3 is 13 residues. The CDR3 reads CASTPRTNYEQYF. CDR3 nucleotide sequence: TGTGCCAGCACCCCACGGACAAACTACGAGCAGTACTTC.

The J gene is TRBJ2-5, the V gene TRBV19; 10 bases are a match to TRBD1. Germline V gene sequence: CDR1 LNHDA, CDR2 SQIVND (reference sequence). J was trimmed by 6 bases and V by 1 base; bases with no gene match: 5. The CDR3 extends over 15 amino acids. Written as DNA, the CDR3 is TGTGCCAGTAGTATAGCGACAGGGGGCTCGAAGACCCAGTACTTC. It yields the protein CASSIATGGSKTQYF.

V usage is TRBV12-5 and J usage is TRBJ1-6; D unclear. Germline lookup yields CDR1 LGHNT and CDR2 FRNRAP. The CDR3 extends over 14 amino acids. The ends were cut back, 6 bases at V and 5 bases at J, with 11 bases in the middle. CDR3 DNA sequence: TGTGCTAGTGGCCCTCCCCGGGATAATTCACCCCTCCACTTT. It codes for CASGPPRDNSPLHF.

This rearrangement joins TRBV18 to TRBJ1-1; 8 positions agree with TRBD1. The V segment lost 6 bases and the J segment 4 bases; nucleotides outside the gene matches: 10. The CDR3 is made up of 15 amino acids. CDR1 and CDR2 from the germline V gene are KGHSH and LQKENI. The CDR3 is CASSPLQGAGTEAFF. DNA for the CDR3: TGTGCCAGCTCCCCCCTCCAGGGGGCCGGCACTGAAGCTTTCTTT.

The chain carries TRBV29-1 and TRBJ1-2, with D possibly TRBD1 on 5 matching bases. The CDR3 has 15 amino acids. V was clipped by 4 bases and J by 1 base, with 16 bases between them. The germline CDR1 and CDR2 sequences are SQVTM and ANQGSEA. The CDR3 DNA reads TGCAGCGTTGGTGCCCCCTGGGGACTTAACTATGGCTACACCTTC. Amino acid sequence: CSVGAPWGLNYGYTF.

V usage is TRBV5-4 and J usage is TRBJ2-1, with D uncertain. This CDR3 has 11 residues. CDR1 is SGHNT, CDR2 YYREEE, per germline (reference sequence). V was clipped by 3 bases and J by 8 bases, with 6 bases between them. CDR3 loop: CASSSGDEQFF. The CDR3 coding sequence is TGTGCCAGCAGCTCTGGGGATGAGCAGTTCTTC. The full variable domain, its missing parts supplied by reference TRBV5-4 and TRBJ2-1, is ETGVTQSPTHLIKTRGQQVTLRCSSQSGHNTVSWYQQALGQGPQFIFQYYREEENGRGNFPPRFSGLQFPNYSSELNVNALELDDSALYLCASSSGDEQFFGPGTRLTVL.

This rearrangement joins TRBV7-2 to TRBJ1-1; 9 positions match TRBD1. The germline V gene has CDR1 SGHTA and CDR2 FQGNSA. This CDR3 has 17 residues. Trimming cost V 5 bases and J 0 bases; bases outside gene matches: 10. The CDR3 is CASSTRTGVRMNTEAFF. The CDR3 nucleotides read TGTGCCAGCAGCACCAGGACAGGGGTACGTATGAACACTGAAGCTTTCTTT.

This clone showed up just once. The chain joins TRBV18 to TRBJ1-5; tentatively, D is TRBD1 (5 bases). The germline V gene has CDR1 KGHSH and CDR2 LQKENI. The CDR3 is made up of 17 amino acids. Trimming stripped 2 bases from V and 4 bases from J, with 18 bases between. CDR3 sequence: CASSPGVSGFGNQPQHF. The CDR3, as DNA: TGTGCCAGCTCACCAGGAGTTTCAGGGTTTGGTAATCAGCCCCAGCATTTT.

The CDR3 bases are TGTGCCAGTAGTATAGCGGGGGCCTCCTACGAGCAGTACTTC. Residues: CASSIAGASYEQYF. This rearrangement joins TRBV19 to TRBJ2-7; D may correspond to TRBD1 or TRBD2 (6 bases each). CDR1 LNHDA and CDR2 SQIVND come from the germline V gene (reference sequence). V was trimmed by 1 base and J by 0 bases, leaving 7 bases between them. This CDR3 is 14 amino acids long. The variable domain in full, completed from reference TRBV19 and TRBJ2-7, reads DGGITQSPKYLFRKEGQNVTLSCEQNLNHDAMYWYRQDPGQGLRLIYYSQIVNDFQKGDIAEGYSVSREKKESFPLTVTSAQKNPTAFYLCASSIAGASYEQYFGPGTRLTVT.